What follows are 14 T cell receptor beta chains derived from one specimen sequenced in a study of cytomegalovirus exposure and HLA in healthy donors. Both 60 Vbeta primers and 13 Jbeta primers went into the PCR. The protocol was immunoSEQ multiplex PCR, while the TCRdb copy is restricted to in-frame clones and leaves out a portion. The sample holds 65,000 to 80,000 clones, around three quarters seen once. The sequencing sample was made of PBMCs. These TCRs come from a woman between 35 and 50 years old in good health and CMV-seropositive.

This chain uses TRBV30 with TRBJ2-7; 8 bases map to TRBD2. CDR1 and CDR2 from the germline V gene are GTSNPN and SVGIG (reference sequence). V trimming: 0 bases; J trimming: 4 bases; junction bases outside the gene matches: 5. The CDR3 has 14 amino acids. CDR3 in amino acids: CAWSVLLADYEQYF. CDR3 sequence (DNA): TGTGCCTGGAGTGTACTACTAGCGGATTACGAGCAGTACTTC. Drawing the rest from reference TRBV30 and TRBJ2-7, the complete variable domain is SQTIHQWPATLVQPVGSPLSLECTVEGTSNPNLYWYRQAAGRGLQLLFYSVGIGQISSEVPQNLSASRPQDRQFILSSKKLLLSDSGFYLCAWSVLLADYEQYFGPGTRLTVT.

This rearrangement joins TRBV6-6 to TRBJ1-4; 8 positions agree with TRBD1. This CDR3 has 15 residues. The V and J ends lost 5 bases and 4 bases, in that order; junction bases with no gene match: 6. Germline loops: CDR1 MNHNY, CDR2 SVGAGI (reference sequence). The CDR3 DNA sequence: TGTGCCAGCAGTACCCCGACAGGGGTTAATGAAAAACTGTTTTTT. Translating it yields CASSTPTGVNEKLFF.

In its sample, this clone was seen once. The J gene is TRBJ1-2, the V gene TRBV7-9, with D uncertain. Germline CDR1 and CDR2: SEHNR and FQNEAQ (reference sequence). The V and J ends lost 2 bases and 0 bases respectively, with 10 bases between them. The CDR3 covers 15 residues. The CDR3 DNA reads TGTGCCAGCAGCTTACGACTGCCGGCTAACTATGGCTACACCTTC. Translated, it gives CASSLRLPANYGYTF.

The chain is built from TRBV30 and TRBJ1-1; possible D gene TRBD1, 6 bases. The germline V and J ends were trimmed by 0 bases and 2 bases, with 16 bases remaining between them. Germline CDR1 reads GTSNPN; CDR2 reads SVGIG (reference sequence). CDR3 size: 16 residues. The CDR3 loop is CAWSVQRGHRNTEAFF. CDR3 coding DNA: TGTGCCTGGAGTGTACAGAGGGGACACAGAAACACTGAAGCTTTCTTT.

The rearrangement uses TRBV21-1 and TRBJ1-1; the table's TRBD1 call for D was not verified on the DNA. TRBV21-1 represents a pseudogene. The CDR3 is made up of 16 amino acids. The CDR3: CASSNGTPKGDTEAFF. The DNA for the CDR3 is TGTGCCAGCAGCAACGGGACACCCAAAGGGGACACTGAAGCTTTCTTT.

The gene calls are TRBV29-1 and TRBJ1-5; 8 bases align to TRBD1. This CDR3 comprises 13 residues. CDR1 is SQVTM, CDR2 ANQGSEA, per germline. The V and J ends lost 7 bases and 5 bases, in that order; junction bases with no gene match: 7. DNA of the CDR3: TGCAGCGCATCGACAGGGGTGGATCAGCCCCAGCATTTT. This sequence encodes CSASTGVDQPQHF. The full variable domain, in which reference TRBV29-1 and TRBJ1-5 provide the parts outside the CDR3, is SAVISQKPSRDICQRGTSLTIQCQVDSQVTMMFWYRQQPGQSLTLIATANQGSEATYESGFVIDKFPISRPNLTFSTLTVSNMSPEDSSIYLCSASTGVDQPQHFGDGTRLSIL.

V is TRBV19 and J is TRBJ2-3; 7 nucleotides line up with TRBD2. The CDR3 totals 14 residues. The germline gives CDR1 LNHDA, CDR2 SQIVND (reference sequence). With V trimmed by 6 bases and J by 2 bases, 5 bases remained unmatched. DNA for the CDR3: TGTGCCAGTAGCGGGGGGACTATCACAGATACGCAGTATTTT. As protein: CASSGGTITDTQYF.

In its sample, this clone was seen a few times. This sequence joins TRBV19 and TRBJ2-7; 8 positions agree with TRBD2. Germline CDR1 LNHDA, CDR2 SQIVND (reference sequence). V shed 3 bases and J 3 bases; nucleotides not matched to a gene: 7. This CDR3 spans 15 amino acids. CDR3 sequence reads: CASSISSGDVYEQYF. The CDR3, as DNA: TGTGCCAGTAGTATTAGTAGCGGGGATGTCTACGAGCAGTACTTC. Full variable domain (missing parts from reference TRBV19 and TRBJ2-7): DGGITQSPKYLFRKEGQNVTLSCEQNLNHDAMYWYRQDPGQGLRLIYYSQIVNDFQKGDIAEGYSVSREKKESFPLTVTSAQKNPTAFYLCASSISSGDVYEQYFGPGTRLTVT.

The J gene is TRBJ2-7, the V gene TRBV27; 7 positions match TRBD1. V lost 5 bases, J lost 1 base, and 5 bases stayed unmatched. CDR3 length: 14 amino acids. Germline CDR1 and CDR2: MNHEY and SMNVEV (reference sequence). The CDR3 region is CASSPPDRSYEQYF. The DNA of the CDR3 is TGTGCCAGCAGTCCCCCGGACAGGTCCTACGAGCAGTACTTC.

The genes are TRBV7-7 and TRBJ2-1; D is perhaps TRBD2 (5 bases). Germline loops: CDR1 SSHAT, CDR2 FNYEAQ (reference sequence). The CDR3 extends over 16 amino acids. V dropped 2 bases and J dropped 2 bases, with 13 bases sitting between them. The CDR3 region has the DNA TGTGCCAGCAGCTTAAGGTTGAGGGATGCCTACAATGAGCAGTTCTTC. Translation gives CASSLRLRDAYNEQFF. The complete variable domain, with remaining parts taken from reference TRBV7-7 and TRBJ2-1, reads GAGVSQSPRYKVTKRGQDVTLRCDPISSHATLYWYQQALGQGPEFLTYFNYEAQPDKSGLPSDRFSAERPEGSISTLTIQRTEQRDSAMYRCASSLRLRDAYNEQFFGPGTRLTVL.

The chain recombines TRBV6-5 with TRBJ1-4; 11 bases line up with TRBD1. V shed 2 bases and J 10 bases; nucleotides not matched to a gene: 6. Per the germline V gene, CDR1 is MNHEY and CDR2 is SVGAGI. The CDR3 runs 15 residues. The CDR3 DNA reads TGTGCCAGCAGTTACACGGGACAGGGGGTGGTAAAACTGTTTTTT. Residues: CASSYTGQGVVKLFF.

V usage is TRBV30 and J usage is TRBJ1-1; D uncertain. V was shortened by 1 base and J by 5 bases, with 14 bases between the two germline ends. This CDR3 is built from 14 residues. CDR1 GTSNPN and CDR2 SVGIG come from the germline V gene (reference sequence). CDR3 sequence reads: CAWSAGLPGTEAFF. DNA for the CDR3: TGTGCCTGGAGTGCTGGCCTCCCGGGGACTGAAGCTTTCTTT.

This clone was detected only a few times. This rearrangement joins TRBV30 to TRBJ1-2; D might be TRBD1 (5 bases). The CDR3 runs 13 residues. Germline V gene lookup returns CDR1 GTSNPN and CDR2 SVGIG (reference sequence). Trimming cost V 6 bases and J 3 bases, with 14 bases left between them. In DNA, the CDR3 is TGTGCCTGTCAACAGGCGCTAGACTATGGCTACACCTTC. Amino acids: CACQQALDYGYTF.

The V gene is TRBV19, the J gene TRBJ1-5, with 8 positions matching TRBD1. J was trimmed by 7 bases and V by 5 bases; bases with no gene match: 10. This CDR3 is built from 15 residues. Germline CDR1 LNHDA, CDR2 SQIVND (reference sequence). The CDR3 is CASSAQRTGIQPQHF. CDR3 sequence (DNA): TGTGCCAGTAGTGCTCAGAGGACAGGGATCCAGCCCCAGCATTTT.